The TCR beta chain under discussion was sequenced for a study of Ad26.COV2.S vaccination and SARS-CoV-2 variants. Study background: Ad26.COV2.S arm of COV1001 included the donor. In the study, Ad26.COV2.S was injected intramuscularly once, or twice 56 days apart. Regarding the study as a whole: Measurement of non-spike TCR breadth gave similar results in vaccine and placebo recipients.

Turning to this clone: Its antigen is as yet unknown.

Profiled with immunoSEQ multiplex PCR; TCRdb holds only in-frame clones, not every one. The data show around 300,000 clones, 90% seen once. Germline-derived CDR1 and CDR2 are MNHEY and SVGEGT. Trimming removed 4 bases at V and 2 bases at J, with 12 bases between. This CDR3 is 15 amino acids long. The treatment: roughly 20 received Ad26.COV2.S at low or high dose, single or two shots; 5 received placebo; per-sample allocation not given. Collection of samples fell on day 63 after the first vaccine or placebo injection. Aged 18-55 years, donor was enrolled in Boston in about 2020. The rearrangement links TRBV6-2 or TRBV6-3 to TRBJ1-5; weak D call: TRBD1 (5 bases). This TCR derives from a person between 18 and 60 years old who received the Ad26.COV2.S COVID-19 vaccine or a placebo. This sample comprised peripheral blood, obtained in a trial of Ad26.COV2.S vaccine versus placebo. The CDR3 region has the DNA TGTGCCAGCAGTTCCCGGGGGATGGGCAATCAGCCCCAGCATTTT. Residues: CASSSRGMGNQPQHF.